This paragraph covers one T cell receptor (beta chain) sequence. Its antigen is as yet unknown. This sample stems from a study of Graves' ophthalmopathy and Graves' hyperthyroidism. As the template, RNA transcripts were used to amplify TCR beta CDR3 regions. Investigators did first-round RT-PCR with HTBI primers, then second-round multiplex PCR. TCRdb reanalysed the multiplex PCR reads using MiXCR and keeps one entry per CDR3 protein. The sample yields about 740,000 distinct CDR3 sequences, roughly two fifths seen once. Findings and limits, study-wide: As the model predicted ophthalmopathy progression, it achieved a sensitivity of 65% to 71% and a specificity of around 76%. Appearing in blood as well were most expanded thyroid clonotypes above 0.001 frequency.

The CDR3 totals 13 residues. V was clipped by 6 bases and J by 9 bases; unmatched bases: 14. Germline loops: CDR1 DFQATT, CDR2 SNEGSKA (reference sequence). The genes are TRBV20-1 and TRBJ2-7, with TRBD2 matching over 7 bases. This clonotype was sampled from an adult man with Graves' ophthalmopathy. The specimen was peripheral blood. DNA of the CDR3: TGCAGTGCCATAGCGGGCGACCTTAGAGGGCAGTACTTC. It codes for CSAIAGDLRGQYF.